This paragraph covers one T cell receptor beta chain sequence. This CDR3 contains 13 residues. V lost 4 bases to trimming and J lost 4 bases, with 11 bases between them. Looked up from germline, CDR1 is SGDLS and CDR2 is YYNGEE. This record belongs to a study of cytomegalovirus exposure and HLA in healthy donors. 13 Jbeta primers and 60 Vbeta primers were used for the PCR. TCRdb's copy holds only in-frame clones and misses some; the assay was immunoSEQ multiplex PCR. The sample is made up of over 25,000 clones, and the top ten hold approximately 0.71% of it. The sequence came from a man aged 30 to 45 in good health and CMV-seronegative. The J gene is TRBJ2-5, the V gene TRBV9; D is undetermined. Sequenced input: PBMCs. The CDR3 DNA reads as TGTGCCAGCAGCCTCTATGGAGCAGAGACCCAGTACTTC. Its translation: CASSLYGAETQYF.